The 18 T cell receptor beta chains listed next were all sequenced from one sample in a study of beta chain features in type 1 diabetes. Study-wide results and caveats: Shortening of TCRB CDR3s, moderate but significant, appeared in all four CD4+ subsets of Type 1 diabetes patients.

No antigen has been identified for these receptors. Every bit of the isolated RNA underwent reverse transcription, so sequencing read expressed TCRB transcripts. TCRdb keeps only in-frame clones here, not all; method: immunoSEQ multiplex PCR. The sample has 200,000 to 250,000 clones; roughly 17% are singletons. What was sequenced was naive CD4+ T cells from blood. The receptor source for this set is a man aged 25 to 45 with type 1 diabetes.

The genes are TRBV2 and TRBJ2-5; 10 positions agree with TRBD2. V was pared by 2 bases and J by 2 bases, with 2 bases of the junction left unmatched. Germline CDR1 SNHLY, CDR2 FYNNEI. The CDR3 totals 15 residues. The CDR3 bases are TGTGCCAGCAGTGAAACTAGCGGGACACAAGAGACCCAGTACTTC. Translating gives CASSETSGTQETQYF.

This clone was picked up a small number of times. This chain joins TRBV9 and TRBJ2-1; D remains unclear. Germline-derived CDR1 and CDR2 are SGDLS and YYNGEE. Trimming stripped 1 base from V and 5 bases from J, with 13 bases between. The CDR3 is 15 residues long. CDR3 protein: CASSVSHPSDNEQFF. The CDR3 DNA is TGTGCCAGCAGCGTATCCCATCCAAGTGACAATGAGCAGTTCTTC.

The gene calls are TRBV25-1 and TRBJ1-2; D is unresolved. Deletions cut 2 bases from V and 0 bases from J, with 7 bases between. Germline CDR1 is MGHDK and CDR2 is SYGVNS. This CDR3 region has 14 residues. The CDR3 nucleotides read TGTGCCAGCAGTGAACCCGGATCTAACTATGGCTACACCTTC. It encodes CASSEPGSNYGYTF.

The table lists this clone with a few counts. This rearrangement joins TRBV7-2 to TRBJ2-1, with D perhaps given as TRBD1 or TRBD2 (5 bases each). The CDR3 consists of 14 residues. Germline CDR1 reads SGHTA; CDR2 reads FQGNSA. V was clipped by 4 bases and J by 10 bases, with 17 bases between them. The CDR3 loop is CASSYLGPSGEQFF. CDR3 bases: TGTGCCAGCAGCTACCTGGGACCCTCGGGGGAGCAGTTCTTC.

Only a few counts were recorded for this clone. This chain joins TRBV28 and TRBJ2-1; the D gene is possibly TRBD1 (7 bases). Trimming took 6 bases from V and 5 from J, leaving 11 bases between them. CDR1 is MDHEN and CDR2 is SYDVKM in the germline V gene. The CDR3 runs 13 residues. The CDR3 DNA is TGTGCCAGCAGGCCCAGGGGGGACAATGAGCAGTTCTTC. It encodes CASRPRGDNEQFF.

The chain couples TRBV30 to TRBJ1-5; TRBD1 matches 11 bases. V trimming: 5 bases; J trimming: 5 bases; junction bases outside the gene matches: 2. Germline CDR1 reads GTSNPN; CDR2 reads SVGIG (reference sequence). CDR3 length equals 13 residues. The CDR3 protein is CAWAGQGDQPQHF. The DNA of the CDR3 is TGTGCCTGGGCGGGACAGGGGGATCAGCCCCAGCATTTT.

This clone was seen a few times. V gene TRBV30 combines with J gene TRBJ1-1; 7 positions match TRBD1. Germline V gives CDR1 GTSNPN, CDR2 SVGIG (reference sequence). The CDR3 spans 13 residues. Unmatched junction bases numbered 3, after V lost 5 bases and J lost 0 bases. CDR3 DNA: TGTGCCTGGGAGACAGGGATGAACACTGAAGCTTTCTTT. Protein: CAWETGMNTEAFF.

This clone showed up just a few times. The CDR3 sequence: CASSVEQSTDTQYF. The CDR3, as DNA: TGTGCCAGCAGCGTAGAACAGTCGACAGATACGCAGTATTTT. The genes are TRBV9 and TRBJ2-3, with no clear D. Germline-derived CDR1 and CDR2 are SGDLS and YYNGEE. V was clipped by 0 bases and J by 3 bases, with 8 bases between them. The CDR3 has 14 amino acids.

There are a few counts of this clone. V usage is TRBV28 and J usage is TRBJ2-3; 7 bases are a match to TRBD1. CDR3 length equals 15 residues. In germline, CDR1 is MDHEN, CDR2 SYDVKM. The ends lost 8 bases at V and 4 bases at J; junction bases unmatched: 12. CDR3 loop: CASLRRQGTADTQYF. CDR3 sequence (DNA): TGTGCCAGCCTACGCCGACAGGGAACTGCAGATACGCAGTATTTT.

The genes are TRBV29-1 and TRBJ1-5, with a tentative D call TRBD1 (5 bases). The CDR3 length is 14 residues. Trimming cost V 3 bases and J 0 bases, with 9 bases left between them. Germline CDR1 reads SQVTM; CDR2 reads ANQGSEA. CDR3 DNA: TGCAGCGTTGACCAGGGCAATAGCAATCAGCCCCAGCATTTT. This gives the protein CSVDQGNSNQPQHF. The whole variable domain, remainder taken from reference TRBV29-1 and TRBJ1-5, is SAVISQKPSRDICQRGTSLTIQCQVDSQVTMMFWYRQQPGQSLTLIATANQGSEATYESGFVIDKFPISRPNLTFSTLTVSNMSPEDSSIYLCSVDQGNSNQPQHFGDGTRLSIL.

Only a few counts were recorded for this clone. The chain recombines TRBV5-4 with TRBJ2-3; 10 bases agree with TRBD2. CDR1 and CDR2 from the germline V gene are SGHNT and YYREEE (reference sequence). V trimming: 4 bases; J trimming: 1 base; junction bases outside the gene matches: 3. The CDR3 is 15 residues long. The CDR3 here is CASSGLAGGTDTQYF. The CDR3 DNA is TGTGCCAGCAGCGGTCTAGCGGGGGGCACAGATACGCAGTATTTT.

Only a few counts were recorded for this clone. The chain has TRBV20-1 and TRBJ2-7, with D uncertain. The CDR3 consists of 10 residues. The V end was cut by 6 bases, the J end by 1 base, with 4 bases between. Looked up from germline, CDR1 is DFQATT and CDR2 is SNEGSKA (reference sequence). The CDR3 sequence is CSAGSYEQYF. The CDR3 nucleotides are TGCAGTGCCGGATCCTACGAGCAGTACTTC.

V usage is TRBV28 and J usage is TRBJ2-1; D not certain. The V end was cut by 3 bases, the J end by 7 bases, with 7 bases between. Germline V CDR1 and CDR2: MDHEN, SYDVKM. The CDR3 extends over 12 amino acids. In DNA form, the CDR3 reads TGTGCCAGCAGTTTGGCCCTTAATGAGCAGTTCTTC. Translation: CASSLALNEQFF.

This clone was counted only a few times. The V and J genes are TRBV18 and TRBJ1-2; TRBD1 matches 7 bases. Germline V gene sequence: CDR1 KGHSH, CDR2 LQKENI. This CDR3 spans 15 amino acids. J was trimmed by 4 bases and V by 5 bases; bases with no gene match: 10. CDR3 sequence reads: CASSVQQGMSYGYTF. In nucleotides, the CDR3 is TGTGCCAGCTCAGTACAACAGGGGATGAGCTATGGCTACACCTTC. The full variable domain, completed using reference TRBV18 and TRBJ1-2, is NAGVMQNPRHLVRRRGQEARLRCSPMKGHSHVYWYRQLPEEGLKFMVYLQKENIIDESGMPKERFSAEFPKEGPSILRIQQVVRGDSAAYFCASSVQQGMSYGYTFGSGTRLTVV.

CDR3 protein: CASSLGQLYEQYF. Here the CDR3 DNA reads TGTGCCAGCAGCTTAGGACAGCTCTACGAGCAGTACTTC. The chain has TRBV7-2 and TRBJ2-7, with a possible D match to TRBD1 (5 bases). CDR1 and CDR2 (germline): SGHTA, FQGNSA. V was trimmed by 1 base and J by 3 bases, leaving 7 bases between them. CDR3 length: 13 amino acids. The full variable domain, completed using reference TRBV7-2 and TRBJ2-7, is GAGVSQSPSNKVTEKGKDVELRCDPISGHTALYWYRQSLGQGLEFLIYFQGNSAPDKSGLPSDRFSAERTGGSVSTLTIQRTQQEDSAVYLCASSLGQLYEQYFGPGTRLTVT.

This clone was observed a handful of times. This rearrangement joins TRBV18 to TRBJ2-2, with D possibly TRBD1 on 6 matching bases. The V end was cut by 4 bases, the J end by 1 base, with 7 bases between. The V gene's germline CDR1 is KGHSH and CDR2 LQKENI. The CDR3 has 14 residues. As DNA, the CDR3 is TGTGCCAGCTCACAACAGGGGAACACCGGGGAGCTGTTTTTT. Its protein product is CASSQQGNTGELFF.

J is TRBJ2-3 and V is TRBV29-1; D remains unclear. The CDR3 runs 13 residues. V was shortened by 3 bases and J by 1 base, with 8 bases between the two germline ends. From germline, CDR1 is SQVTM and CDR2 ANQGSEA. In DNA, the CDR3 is TGCAGCGTTGATCCCAGGCGCACAGATACGCAGTATTTT. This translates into CSVDPRRTDTQYF.

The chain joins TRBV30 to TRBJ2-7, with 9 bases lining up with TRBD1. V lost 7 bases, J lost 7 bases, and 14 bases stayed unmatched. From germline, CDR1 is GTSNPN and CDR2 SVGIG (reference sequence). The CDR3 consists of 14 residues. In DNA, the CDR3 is TGTGCCTCAGCCGGGACAGGGTCGGTTGGGGAGCAGTACTTC. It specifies CASAGTGSVGEQYF.